These 19 T cell receptor beta chains share one sample of origin, sequenced in a study of cytomegalovirus exposure and HLA in healthy donors. It was with 60 Vbeta and 13 Jbeta primers that the PCR ran. Measured with immunoSEQ multiplex PCR; TCRdb has only the in-frame clones, and not every one. This table has 130,000 to 150,000 clones, about 82% appearing once. The material sequenced was PBMCs. The source of these receptors is a woman in her forties in good health and CMV-seropositive.

J is TRBJ2-5 and V is TRBV7-2, with D perhaps TRBD1 (6 bases). TRBJ2-7 explains the end of the DNA better; the J call may be wrong. Germline V lookup: CDR1 SGHTA, CDR2 FQGNSA. The CDR3 has 12 amino acids. CDR3 nucleotide sequence: TGTGCCAGCAGCCTACAGGGAGACGAGCAGTACTTC. Residues: CASSLQGDEQYF.

The chain carries TRBV5-4 and TRBJ2-2; 9 nucleotides match TRBD1. V trimming: 3 bases; J trimming: 4 bases; junction bases outside the gene matches: 7. This CDR3 spans 16 amino acids. Per the germline V gene, CDR1 is SGHNT and CDR2 is YYREEE (reference sequence). CDR3 sequence (DNA): TGTGCCAGCAGCTCGTTAACAGGGGGCGCCACCGGGGAGCTGTTTTTT. The encoded protein is CASSSLTGGATGELFF.

The CDR3 sequence: CASSEWGTGDYEQYF. As DNA, the CDR3 is TGTGCCAGCAGTGAGTGGGGGACAGGGGACTACGAGCAGTACTTC. The chain carries TRBV2 and TRBJ2-7, with 10 nucleotides matching TRBD1. The CDR3 contains 15 residues. From germline, CDR1 is SNHLY and CDR2 FYNNEI. V was clipped by 3 bases and J by 3 bases; unmatched bases: 5.

The chain is built from TRBV7-2 and TRBJ2-3; TRBD2 matches at 7 bases. CDR3 length: 13 amino acids. The ends lost 5 bases at V and 6 bases at J; junction bases unmatched: 5. Germline CDR1 SGHTA, CDR2 FQGNSA. The CDR3 loop is CASSPLGGDTQYF. Written as DNA, the CDR3 is TGTGCCAGCAGCCCCCTGGGGGGGGATACGCAGTATTTT.

The genes are TRBV5-3 and TRBJ1-3; D uncertain. TRBV5-3 is assigned to the ORF class and has an uncertain function. The CDR3 has 15 amino acids. Trimming cost V 4 bases and J 4 bases, with 15 bases left between them. The CDR3 here is CARSPRLRRGNTIYF. In DNA form, the CDR3 reads TGTGCCAGAAGCCCGAGACTTCGGAGAGGAAACACCATATATTTT.

The rearrangement uses TRBV28 and TRBJ2-7, with 9 bases matching TRBD2. Germline V gives CDR1 MDHEN, CDR2 SYDVKM. The CDR3 covers 14 residues. V was clipped by 4 bases and J by 2 bases; unmatched bases: 3. The DNA for the CDR3 is TGTGCCAGCAGTTGGGCGGGGGGGCCCTACGAGCAGTACTTC. This translates into CASSWAGGPYEQYF.

The genes are TRBV5-1 and TRBJ2-5; the D gene is possibly TRBD1 (8 bases). The CDR3 is 16 residues long. Per the germline V gene, CDR1 is SGHRS and CDR2 is YFSETQ. V lost 2 bases and J lost 4, with 18 bases in between. The CDR3 coding sequence is TGCGCCAGCAGCTTCTCTGACAGGGGAGGGGGAGAGACCCAGTACTTC. It yields the protein CASSFSDRGGGETQYF. The variable domain in full, with the rest retrieved from reference TRBV5-1 and TRBJ2-5, is KAGVTQTPRYLIKTRGQQVTLSCSPISGHRSVSWYQQTPGQGLQFLFEYFSETQRNKGNFPGRFSGRQFSNSRSEMNVSTLELGDSALYLCASSFSDRGGGETQYFGPGTRLLVL.

CDR3 sequence reads: CASSIHRDSRDTQYF. The CDR3 coding sequence is TGTGCCAGCAGTATACACCGGGACTCCAGGGATACGCAGTATTTT. The rearrangement links TRBV28 to TRBJ2-3; D might be TRBD2 (6 bases). The V end lost 5 bases, the J end lost 6 bases, and 18 bases lay between the germline ends. Germline CDR1 is MDHEN and CDR2 is SYDVKM. This CDR3 comprises 15 residues.

The genes are TRBV28 and TRBJ2-7, with 8 bases matching TRBD1. The CDR3 is 15 amino acids. The trim removed 4 bases at V and 3 bases at J, leaving 8 bases unmatched. Germline V gene data show CDR1 as MDHEN and CDR2 as SYDVKM. The CDR3 DNA sequence: TGTGCCAGCAGTTCCTACCAGGGGGCTTTCTACGAGCAGTACTTC. Translated: CASSSYQGAFYEQYF.

The chain's CDR3 is CASSPGGTSGLDTQYF. CDR3 DNA sequence: TGTGCCAGCAGCCCGGGAGGGACTAGCGGACTAGATACGCAGTATTTT. The rearrangement links TRBV11-3 to TRBJ2-3, with 11 nucleotides matching TRBD2. CDR1 SGHNT and CDR2 YENEEA come from the germline V gene. The V segment lost 5 bases and the J segment 5 bases; nucleotides outside the gene matches: 9. The CDR3 runs 16 residues.

CDR3 amino acids: CASSSHTGYQPQHF. The CDR3 DNA follows: TGTGCCAGCAGTAGCCATACAGGGTATCAGCCCCAGCATTTT. The genes are TRBV28 and TRBJ1-5; a possible D gene is TRBD1 (6 bases). V was cut by 5 bases and J by 5 bases, with 13 bases left in between. CDR1 and CDR2 from the germline V gene are MDHEN and SYDVKM. The CDR3 is 14 residues long.

This rearrangement joins TRBV6-1 to TRBJ2-5, with 14 nucleotides matching TRBD2. V shed 3 bases and J 5 bases; nucleotides not matched to a gene: 11. In germline, CDR1 is MNHNS, CDR2 SASEGT. CDR3 size: 18 residues. The CDR3 sequence is CASSDRTSGRTLRETQYF. The CDR3 bases are TGTGCCAGCAGTGACCGGACTAGCGGGAGGACACTGCGGGAGACCCAGTACTTC.

This clone turned up a few times. This chain uses TRBV6-1 with TRBJ2-7; D call uncertain. V lost 10 bases and J 0 bases, leaving 10 bases between the germline ends. The CDR3 covers 12 residues. Germline V lookup: CDR1 MNHNS, CDR2 SASEGT. The DNA of the CDR3 is TGTGCCACCAAATTGAGCTCCTACGAGCAGTACTTC. Protein: CATKLSSYEQYF.

This chain joins TRBV18 and TRBJ2-7; TRBD1 might be the D (5 bases). The CDR3 is 14 amino acids. V was shortened by 3 bases and J by 2 bases, with 11 bases between the two germline ends. The V gene's germline CDR1 is KGHSH and CDR2 LQKENI. The CDR3 loop reads CASSPGMGPYEQYF. The CDR3 DNA reads TGTGCCAGCTCACCGGGGATGGGGCCCTACGAGCAGTACTTC.

The gene calls are TRBV7-2 and TRBJ1-2; TRBD1 agrees at 8 bases. With V trimmed by 6 bases and J by 3 bases, 6 bases remained unmatched. Per germline, CDR1 SGHTA and CDR2 FQGNSA. This CDR3 has 14 amino acids. The CDR3 spells CASSQGARDYGYTF. Written as DNA, the CDR3 is TGTGCCAGCAGTCAGGGGGCGCGGGACTATGGCTACACCTTC.

The sample holds one count of this clone. This sequence joins TRBV18 and TRBJ2-5; possibly TRBD1 for D (5 bases). Germline-derived CDR1 and CDR2 are KGHSH and LQKENI. The CDR3 has 14 residues. V lost 0 bases, J lost 7 bases, and 12 bases lay in between. This CDR3 reads CASSPPSQVGTQYF. In DNA form, the CDR3 reads TGTGCCAGCTCACCACCTTCACAGGTTGGGACCCAGTACTTC.

The J gene is TRBJ1-5, the V gene TRBV5-1; 11 bases match TRBD1. The V gene end was trimmed by 1 base and the J gene end by 7 bases; junction bases not matched to a gene: 4. The CDR3 runs to 15 residues. Germline V CDR1 and CDR2: SGHRS, YFSETQ. The CDR3 here is CASSLRTGGGQPQHF. CDR3 nucleotides: TGCGCCAGCAGCTTGAGGACAGGGGGCGGGCAGCCCCAGCATTTT. The whole variable domain, filled in from reference TRBV5-1 and TRBJ1-5, reads KAGVTQTPRYLIKTRGQQVTLSCSPISGHRSVSWYQQTPGQGLQFLFEYFSETQRNKGNFPGRFSGRQFSNSRSEMNVSTLELGDSALYLCASSLRTGGGQPQHFGDGTRLSIL.

The chain combines TRBV15 with TRBJ2-7, with a possible D match to TRBD1 (6 bases). Looked up from germline, CDR1 is LNHNV and CDR2 is YYDKDF (reference sequence). This CDR3 spans 15 amino acids. Deletions cut 1 base from V and 3 bases from J, with 13 bases between. The CDR3 region has the DNA TGTGCCACCAGCAGAGGCAGGGGTTCTAGCTACGAGCAGTACTTC. It translates to CATSRGRGSSYEQYF.

The V gene is TRBV5-8, the J gene TRBJ2-3; possibly TRBD2 for D (5 bases). Germline assignment: CDR1 SGHTS and CDR2 YDEGEE. The V and J ends lost 1 base and 5 bases respectively, with 11 bases between them. The CDR3 is 14 amino acids. CDR3 loop: CASSLQLAGDTQYF. The CDR3 DNA is TGTGCCAGCAGCTTGCAACTTGCGGGAGATACGCAGTATTTT. The full variable domain, in which reference TRBV5-8 and TRBJ2-3 provide the parts outside the CDR3, is EAGVTQSPTHLIKTRGQQATLRCSPISGHTSVYWYQQALGLGLQFLLWYDEGEERNRGNFPPRFSGRQFPNYSSELNVNALELEDSALYLCASSLQLAGDTQYFGPGTRLTVL.